This T cell receptor (beta chain) appears in the sequencing data of a study of T cell responses to AZD1222 COVID-19 vaccine. Assay: immunoSEQ multiplex PCR; the TCRdb copy retains only in-frame clones and omits some. Among some 150,000 clones, 85% to 95% were seen once, and the ten largest hold 1.5% to 2%. Findings and caveats of the study: Most donors were white British, females outnumbered males, and clonal diversity was possibly underestimated. Recipients of two AZD1222 doses showed rising Spike-specific TCR breadth and depth.

This clone was seen only a few times. Its antigen is not identified. The germline gives CDR1 LNHDA, CDR2 SQIVND (reference sequence). Trimming removed 5 bases from V and 3 bases from J, with 14 bases in between. The CDR3 is 14 amino acids. The TCR was taken from an adult in good health. The material sequenced was peripheral blood, taken on day 0 of AZD1222 vaccination. The V gene is TRBV19, the J gene TRBJ2-7, with TRBD1 as a possible D gene (5 bases). Here the CDR3 reads CASSVLSQGYEQYF. CDR3 nucleotide sequence: TGTGCCAGTAGTGTCCTCTCTCAGGGCTACGAGCAGTACTTC.